This T cell receptor (beta chain) was retrieved from a study of beta chain features in type 1 diabetes. Study-level background: Age and gender were similar between patients and healthy donors, as were cell yields. Study-level points and caveats: Any PCR bias toward short templates would affect both groups alike. In the patient group, naive, central memory and Treg TCRB repertoires seemed more alike than in the healthy donor group. The study found moderately but significantly shorter TCRB CDR3s in all four CD4+ subsets of Type 1 diabetes patients.

As concerns this clone: No antigen is known for it.

Germline V lookup: CDR1 MGHDK, CDR2 SYGVNS. Trimming cost V 6 bases and J 8 bases, with 10 bases left between them. The CDR3 length is 12 residues. The authors reverse transcribed all of the isolated RNA, so sequencing captured expressed TCRB transcripts. Only in-frame clones appear in the TCRdb table, and some are missing; sequencing was by immunoSEQ multiplex PCR. The sample carries 150,000 to 200,000 clones, approximately 8.8% recorded once. The chain links TRBV25-1 to TRBJ1-4; D is perhaps TRBD1 (6 bases). Sequenced material: central memory CD4+ T cells from blood. The source of this sequence is a woman in her twenties or thirties with type 1 diabetes. The CDR3 sequence is CASRGASEKLFF. CDR3 nucleotide sequence: TGTGCCAGCAGGGGGGCGTCCGAAAAACTGTTTTTT.